The present T cell receptor beta chain was sequenced within a study of cytomegalovirus exposure and HLA in healthy donors. Study-wide results and limits: A later analysis reportedly found fewer N-insertions in an Asian-associated ancestry cluster than the roughly 680-donor mean.

PCR was performed using 60 Vbeta and 13 Jbeta primers. Method: immunoSEQ multiplex PCR; TCRdb's copy keeps in-frame clones and lacks some. This table holds roughly 120,000 clones, roughly four fifths found once. The CDR3 consists of 13 residues. Trimming took 1 base from V and 6 from J, leaving 10 bases between them. The germline gives CDR1 SGHNT, CDR2 YYREEE (reference sequence). To note about this clone: Its antigen remains unknown.

The chain employs TRBV5-4 and TRBJ1-2; D unresolved. The source of this sequence is a male donor in good health and CMV-seropositive. The specimen sequenced was PBMCs. The CDR3 region is CASSLIASDGYTF. CDR3 nucleotides: TGTGCCAGCAGCTTGATTGCATCGGATGGCTACACCTTC. Filled out from reference TRBV5-4 and TRBJ1-2, the complete variable domain reads ETGVTQSPTHLIKTRGQQVTLRCSSQSGHNTVSWYQQALGQGPQFIFQYYREEENGRGNFPPRFSGLQFPNYSSELNVNALELDDSALYLCASSLIASDGYTFGSGTRLTVV.